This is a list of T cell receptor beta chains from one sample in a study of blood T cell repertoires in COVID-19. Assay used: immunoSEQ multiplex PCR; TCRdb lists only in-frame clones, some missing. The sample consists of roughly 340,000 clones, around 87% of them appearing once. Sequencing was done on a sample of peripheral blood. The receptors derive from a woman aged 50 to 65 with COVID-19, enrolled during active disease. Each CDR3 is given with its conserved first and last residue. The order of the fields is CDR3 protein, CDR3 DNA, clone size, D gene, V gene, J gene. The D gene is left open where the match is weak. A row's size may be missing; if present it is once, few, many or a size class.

cdr3_aa: CASSQDGGLIGSPLHF
cdr3_nt: TGCGCCAGCAGCCAAGATGGCGGCCTGATTGGGTCACCCCTCCACTTT
clone_size: NA
d_call: NA
v_call: TRBV4-1
j_call: TRBJ1-6

cdr3_aa: CSVDDSSLAKNIQYF
cdr3_nt: TGCAGCGTTGATGACAGTTCCTTGGCCAAAAACATTCAGTACTTC
clone_size: NA
d_call: NA
v_call: TRBV29-1
j_call: TRBJ2-4

cdr3_aa: CSASIGRGRYGYTF
cdr3_nt: TGCAGTGCTAGTATCGGTAGGGGCCGGTATGGCTACACCTTC
clone_size: NA
d_call: NA
v_call: TRBV20-1
j_call: TRBJ1-2

cdr3_aa: CASSDSGGATYGYTF
cdr3_nt: TGTGCCAGCAGTGATTCGGGGGGCGCGACCTATGGCTACACCTTC
clone_size: NA
d_call: NA
v_call: TRBV6-4
j_call: TRBJ1-2

cdr3_aa: CASSSMTGPQHF
cdr3_nt: TGTGCCAGCAGTTCCATGACAGGGCCCCAGCATTTT
clone_size: NA
d_call: NA
v_call: TRBV6-6
j_call: TRBJ1-5

cdr3_aa: CASSVRGPGELFF
cdr3_nt: TGTGCCAGCAGCGTAAGAGGGCCCGGGGAGCTGTTTTTT
clone_size: NA
d_call: NA
v_call: TRBV9
j_call: TRBJ2-2

cdr3_aa: CASSRQTGGTDTQYF
cdr3_nt: TGCGCCAGCAGCCGACAGACAGGGGGCACAGATACGCAGTATTTT
clone_size: NA
d_call: TRBD1
v_call: TRBV5-1
j_call: TRBJ2-3

cdr3_aa: CASSDFLDPGRDDGYTF
cdr3_nt: TGTGCCAGCAGTGATTTCCTAGACCCAGGGAGGGACGATGGCTACACCTTC
clone_size: NA
d_call: NA
v_call: TRBV6-1
j_call: TRBJ1-2

cdr3_aa: CASSQGMGHTEAFF
cdr3_nt: TGCGCCAGCAGCCAAGGAATGGGGCACACTGAAGCTTTCTTT
clone_size: NA
d_call: NA
v_call: TRBV4-1
j_call: TRBJ1-1

cdr3_aa: CASTGSGGYEQYF
cdr3_nt: TGTGCCAGTACTGGTAGCGGGGGCTACGAGCAGTACTTC
clone_size: NA
d_call: TRBD2
v_call: TRBV19
j_call: TRBJ2-7

cdr3_aa: CASSERREGPPPKNIQYF
cdr3_nt: TGTGCCAGCAGTGAAAGGCGGGAGGGGCCGCCGCCAAAAAACATTCAGTACTTC
clone_size: NA
d_call: TRBD2
v_call: TRBV25-1
j_call: TRBJ2-4

cdr3_aa: CASSAILAGGRETQYF
cdr3_nt: TGTGCCAGCAGCGCAATACTAGCGGGAGGAAGGGAGACCCAGTACTTC
clone_size: NA
d_call: TRBD2
v_call: TRBV7-9
j_call: TRBJ2-5

cdr3_aa: CSALAGDPLYEQYF
cdr3_nt: TGCAGCGCCCTAGCGGGAGACCCTCTCTACGAGCAGTACTTC
clone_size: NA
d_call: TRBD2
v_call: TRBV29-1
j_call: TRBJ2-7

cdr3_aa: CAWSPQGYQPQHF
cdr3_nt: TGTGCCTGGAGTCCACAGGGTTATCAGCCCCAGCATTTT
clone_size: NA
d_call: NA
v_call: TRBV30
j_call: TRBJ1-5

cdr3_aa: CASSDSGQDYGYTF
cdr3_nt: TGTGCCAGCAGTGATTCGGGACAGGACTATGGCTACACCTTC
clone_size: NA
d_call: TRBD1
v_call: TRBV2
j_call: TRBJ1-2

cdr3_aa: CASSFRSGDPTGELFF
cdr3_nt: TGTGCCAGCAGCTTTCGTTCCGGGGATCCCACCGGGGAGCTGTTTTTT
clone_size: NA
d_call: NA
v_call: TRBV7-9
j_call: TRBJ2-2

cdr3_aa: CASSLGRRETQYF
cdr3_nt: TGTGCCAGCAGCTTGGGCAGGAGGGAGACCCAGTACTTC
clone_size: NA
d_call: NA
v_call: TRBV7-8
j_call: TRBJ2-5

cdr3_aa: CASSSGISGNTIYF
cdr3_nt: TGTGCCAGCTCCTCAGGGATCTCTGGAAACACCATATATTTT
clone_size: few
d_call: NA
v_call: TRBV6-5
j_call: TRBJ1-3

cdr3_aa: CASELPGLAGGFGYNEQFF
cdr3_nt: TGTGCCTCTGAACTCCCGGGACTAGCGGGAGGGTTCGGGTACAATGAGCAGTTCTTC
clone_size: NA
d_call: TRBD2
v_call: TRBV7-9
j_call: TRBJ2-1

cdr3_aa: CSVGQDTYGYTF
cdr3_nt: TGCAGCGTCGGACAGGATACCTATGGCTACACCTTC
clone_size: once
d_call: TRBD1
v_call: TRBV29-1
j_call: TRBJ1-2

cdr3_aa: CASSQGHTTGEQYF
cdr3_nt: TGCGCCAGCAGCCAAGGCCACACCACAGGCGAGCAGTACTTC
clone_size: NA
d_call: NA
v_call: TRBV4-3
j_call: TRBJ2-7

cdr3_aa: CASSGDTRMNTEAFF
cdr3_nt: TGTGCCAGCAGCGGCGACACGAGAATGAACACTGAAGCTTTCTTT
clone_size: NA
d_call: NA
v_call: TRBV7-8
j_call: TRBJ1-1

cdr3_aa: CASSQLASGSLKDYEQYF
cdr3_nt: TGCGCCAGCAGCCAACTGGCTAGCGGGAGCCTGAAGGACTACGAGCAGTACTTC
clone_size: once
d_call: TRBD2
v_call: TRBV4-1
j_call: TRBJ2-7

cdr3_aa: CASNRVSRGNTEAFF
cdr3_nt: TGTGCCAGCAACCGGGTTTCCCGGGGAAACACTGAAGCTTTCTTT
clone_size: NA
d_call: NA
v_call: TRBV21-1
j_call: TRBJ1-1

cdr3_aa: CSVEEGAKTEAFF
cdr3_nt: TGCAGCGTTGAAGAAGGGGCGAAGACTGAAGCTTTCTTT
clone_size: once
d_call: NA
v_call: TRBV29-1
j_call: TRBJ1-1

cdr3_aa: CAWSTGSWSSTEAFF
cdr3_nt: TGTGCCTGGAGTACAGGGAGTTGGAGTAGCACTGAAGCTTTCTTT
clone_size: NA
d_call: NA
v_call: TRBV30
j_call: TRBJ1-1

cdr3_aa: CASSPFTGQGGRGYTF
cdr3_nt: TGTGCCAGCAGCCCATTTACAGGACAGGGAGGTAGAGGCTACACCTTC
clone_size: once
d_call: TRBD1
v_call: TRBV5-6
j_call: TRBJ1-2

cdr3_aa: CASSSGQHGTEQYF
cdr3_nt: TGTGCCAGCAGTTCGGGACAGCACGGGACCGAGCAGTACTTC
clone_size: NA
d_call: TRBD1
v_call: TRBV27
j_call: TRBJ2-7

cdr3_aa: CASSKAPGASGRFDNEQFF
cdr3_nt: TGTGCCAGCAGCAAAGCCCCGGGGGCTAGCGGGAGATTCGACAATGAGCAGTTCTTC
clone_size: NA
d_call: NA
v_call: TRBV21-1
j_call: TRBJ2-1

cdr3_aa: CASSQGQTGVDTQYF
cdr3_nt: TGTGCCAGCAGCCAAGGTCAGACAGGGGTGGATACGCAGTATTTT
clone_size: NA
d_call: TRBD1
v_call: TRBV3-1/TRBV3-2
j_call: TRBJ2-3

cdr3_aa: CASSERGYKENGYTF
cdr3_nt: TGTGCCAGCAGTGAAAGAGGATACAAGGAGAATGGCTACACCTTC
clone_size: NA
d_call: NA
v_call: TRBV25-1
j_call: TRBJ1-2

cdr3_aa: CASSDRDSSSPLHF
cdr3_nt: TGTGCCAGCAGTGACCGGGACTCGAGTTCACCCCTCCACTTT
clone_size: NA
d_call: NA
v_call: TRBV27
j_call: TRBJ1-6

cdr3_aa: CASSLAGFGDIQYF
cdr3_nt: TGCGCCAGCAGCTTGGCGGGATTTGGGGACATTCAGTACTTC
clone_size: once
d_call: NA
v_call: TRBV5-1
j_call: TRBJ2-4

cdr3_aa: CASSMAGLSGETQYF
cdr3_nt: TGTGCCAGTAGTATGGCGGGACTAAGCGGGGAGACCCAGTACTTC
clone_size: once
d_call: TRBD2
v_call: TRBV19
j_call: TRBJ2-5

cdr3_aa: CASSSKRIFYEQYF
cdr3_nt: TGTGCCAGCAGTTCCAAGCGGATTTTCTACGAGCAGTACTTC
clone_size: NA
d_call: NA
v_call: TRBV28
j_call: TRBJ2-7

cdr3_aa: CATNPYRGRPYNEQFF
cdr3_nt: TGTGCCACGAACCCATACAGGGGGCGCCCCTACAATGAGCAGTTCTTC
clone_size: NA
d_call: TRBD1
v_call: TRBV19
j_call: TRBJ2-1

cdr3_aa: CASSLAKDSLWNTEAFF
cdr3_nt: TGCGCCAGCAGCTTGGCCAAGGACAGTCTTTGGAACACTGAAGCTTTCTTT
clone_size: NA
d_call: NA
v_call: TRBV5-1
j_call: TRBJ1-1

cdr3_aa: CASSWDKSTDTQYF
cdr3_nt: TGTGCCAGCAGTTGGGACAAAAGCACAGATACGCAGTATTTT
clone_size: NA
d_call: NA
v_call: TRBV7-2
j_call: TRBJ2-3

cdr3_aa: CASSQGGRSYNEQFF
cdr3_nt: TGTGCCAGCAGCCAAGGCGGGCGGAGCTACAATGAGCAGTTCTTC
clone_size: NA
d_call: NA
v_call: TRBV14
j_call: TRBJ2-1

cdr3_aa: CASSYTHTDTQYF
cdr3_nt: TGTGCCAGCAGTTACACACACACAGATACGCAGTATTTT
clone_size: NA
d_call: NA
v_call: TRBV6-5
j_call: TRBJ2-3

cdr3_aa: CASSLLSWQDSPLHF
cdr3_nt: TGTGCCAGCAGCTTGTTATCGTGGCAGGATTCACCCCTCCACTTT
clone_size: NA
d_call: NA
v_call: TRBV5-5
j_call: TRBJ1-6

cdr3_aa: CAWSLGGNTEAFF
cdr3_nt: TGTGCCTGGAGTCTCGGGGGAAACACTGAAGCTTTCTTT
clone_size: NA
d_call: NA
v_call: TRBV30
j_call: TRBJ1-1

cdr3_aa: CATSGLWGTGPNTEAFF
cdr3_nt: TGTGCCACCAGCGGATTGTGGGGGACAGGACCGAACACTGAAGCTTTCTTT
clone_size: NA
d_call: TRBD1
v_call: TRBV15
j_call: TRBJ1-1

cdr3_aa: CASSPQGRGNGETQYF
cdr3_nt: TGTGCCAGCAGCCCCCAGGGTAGGGGGAACGGGGAGACCCAGTACTTC
clone_size: NA
d_call: NA
v_call: TRBV7-2
j_call: TRBJ2-5

cdr3_aa: CARDRVRGNEQFF
cdr3_nt: TGTGCCAGGGACAGGGTTCGTGGTAATGAGCAGTTCTTC
clone_size: NA
d_call: TRBD1
v_call: TRBV30
j_call: TRBJ2-1

cdr3_aa: CASSPRTSGSSYNEQFF
cdr3_nt: TGTGCCAGCAGCCCTCGGACTAGCGGGAGCTCCTACAATGAGCAGTTCTTC
clone_size: NA
d_call: TRBD2
v_call: TRBV4-2
j_call: TRBJ2-1

cdr3_aa: CASSPNPTGGTGELFF
cdr3_nt: TGTGCCAGCAGCCCTAATCCGACAGGGGGGACCGGGGAGCTGTTTTTT
clone_size: NA
d_call: TRBD1
v_call: TRBV5-8
j_call: TRBJ2-2

cdr3_aa: CASSPVRGYEQYF
cdr3_nt: TGTGCCAGCTCACCAGTCAGGGGCTACGAGCAGTACTTC
clone_size: few
d_call: NA
v_call: TRBV18
j_call: TRBJ2-7

cdr3_aa: CASSIARGTKHGPQHF
cdr3_nt: TGTGCCAGTAGTATAGCCAGGGGGACGAAGCATGGGCCCCAGCATTTT
clone_size: NA
d_call: TRBD1
v_call: TRBV19
j_call: TRBJ1-5

cdr3_aa: CASSAQTGFSTEAFF
cdr3_nt: TGTGCCAGCAGCGCCCAGACAGGGTTTAGCACTGAAGCTTTCTTT
clone_size: NA
d_call: TRBD1
v_call: TRBV7-2
j_call: TRBJ1-1